The next 10 T cell receptor beta chains were all read from a single sample in a study of blood T cell repertoires in COVID-19. The assay was immunoSEQ multiplex PCR, and TCRdb's table has in-frame clones only and misses some. Altogether 150,000 or so clones are present, over 75% being singletons, with the ten largest covering 8%. The specimen sequenced was peripheral blood. The receptors originated from an older woman with COVID-19, enrolled during active disease.

The DNA of the CDR3 is TGTGCCAGTAGTATGCATATTGACGCTACCGGGACAACGAACACTGAAGCTTTCTTT. Its protein product is CASSMHIDATGTTNTEAFF. This chain joins TRBV19 and TRBJ1-1; maybe TRBD1 (6 bases). CDR1 and CDR2 from the germline V gene are LNHDA and SQIVND (reference sequence). The CDR3 runs 19 residues. The V end lost 3 bases, the J end lost 1 base, and 24 bases lay between the germline ends.

The chain is built from TRBV2 and TRBJ1-4, with a weak D call TRBD1 (6 bases). Germline V gene data show CDR1 as SNHLY and CDR2 as FYNNEI. Trimming took 3 bases from V and 7 from J, leaving 15 bases between them. CDR3 length: 15 residues. The CDR3, as DNA: TGTGCCAGCAGTGAGATACAGGGATTAGGTGAAAAACTGTTTTTT. Protein: CASSEIQGLGEKLFF.

This clone appeared a single time. The chain employs TRBV19 and TRBJ1-1, with unresolved D. This CDR3 has 14 amino acids. Trimming removed 6 bases from V and 0 bases from J, with 11 bases in between. The germline V gene has CDR1 LNHDA and CDR2 SQIVND (reference sequence). The CDR3 sequence: CASRRTELNTEAFF. Here the CDR3 DNA reads TGTGCCAGTAGGAGAACAGAATTGAACACTGAAGCTTTCTTT. Drawing the rest from reference TRBV19 and TRBJ1-1, the complete variable domain is DGGITQSPKYLFRKEGQNVTLSCEQNLNHDAMYWYRQDPGQGLRLIYYSQIVNDFQKGDIAEGYSVSREKKESFPLTVTSAQKNPTAFYLCASRRTELNTEAFFGQGTRLTVV.

The V call is TRBV19, the J call TRBJ1-5, with 7 bases fitting TRBD1. The CDR3 is made up of 17 amino acids. V lost 5 bases to trimming and J lost 5 bases; unmatched junction nucleotides: 15. In germline, CDR1 is LNHDA, CDR2 SQIVND (reference sequence). The CDR3: CASSLLTGQATDQPQHF. DNA of the CDR3: TGTGCCAGTAGTCTTTTAACAGGACAGGCCACGGATCAGCCCCAGCATTTT.

The chain has TRBV9 and TRBJ2-1; 12 bases line up with TRBD2. The CDR3 sequence is 18 residues long. Germline loops: CDR1 SGDLS, CDR2 YYNGEE. Trimming took 0 bases from V and 7 from J; bases not matched to a gene: 11. CDR3 bases: TGTGCCAGCAGCGTAGTGGCGGCGCTAGCGGGGGGGCGGAATGAGCAGTTCTTC. Encoded protein: CASSVVAALAGGRNEQFF.

The chain recombines TRBV4-3 with TRBJ2-2, with TRBD1 as a possible D gene (6 bases). CDR3 length: 16 amino acids. From germline, CDR1 is LGHNA and CDR2 YSLEER. The ends were cut back, 0 bases at V and 1 base at J, with 9 bases in the middle. In DNA form, the CDR3 reads TGCGCCAGCAGCCAAGAAGGGGGATTGAACACCGGGGAGCTGTTTTTT. Translating it yields CASSQEGGLNTGELFF.

This chain uses TRBV6-5 with TRBJ2-2, with a tentative D call TRBD2 (6 bases). The CDR3 runs to 14 residues. Trimming left V 0 bases short and J 6 bases short, with 8 bases between. The V gene's germline CDR1 is MNHEY and CDR2 SVGAGI. CDR3 sequence: CASSYSGGPGELFF. The CDR3 nucleotides read TGTGCCAGCAGTTACTCCGGGGGTCCCGGGGAGCTGTTTTTT.

This clone was seen only once. The chain links TRBV29-1 to TRBJ2-7; D is possibly TRBD2 (6 bases). Looked up from germline, CDR1 is SQVTM and CDR2 is ANQGSEA. The CDR3 runs to 17 residues. Trimming took 7 bases from V and 4 from J, leaving 29 bases between them. CDR3 region: CSASHRDFLLRQYEQYF. The CDR3 region has the DNA TGCAGCGCAAGTCACCGGGACTTCTTATTGCGCCAATACGAGCAGTACTTC.

The CDR3, as DNA: TGTGCCAGCAGTGAATCCCTAAACTATGGCTACACCTTC. Protein sequence: CASSESLNYGYTF. The V and J genes are TRBV6-1 and TRBJ1-2, with D hard to call. CDR3 length: 13 amino acids. Germline V gives CDR1 MNHNS, CDR2 SASEGT. Trimming cost V 2 bases and J 2 bases, with 6 bases left between them.

The chain recombines TRBV10-3 with TRBJ2-5, with D perhaps matching TRBD1 (5 bases). The germline V gene encodes CDR1 ENHRY and CDR2 SYGVKD. Trimming took off 3 bases at V and 7 bases at J, with 15 bases between the two ends. The CDR3 has 14 residues. The CDR3 coding sequence is TGTGCCATCAGTGACAGGGAACCCTTGGGGACCCAGTACTTC. Translating it yields CAISDREPLGTQYF.